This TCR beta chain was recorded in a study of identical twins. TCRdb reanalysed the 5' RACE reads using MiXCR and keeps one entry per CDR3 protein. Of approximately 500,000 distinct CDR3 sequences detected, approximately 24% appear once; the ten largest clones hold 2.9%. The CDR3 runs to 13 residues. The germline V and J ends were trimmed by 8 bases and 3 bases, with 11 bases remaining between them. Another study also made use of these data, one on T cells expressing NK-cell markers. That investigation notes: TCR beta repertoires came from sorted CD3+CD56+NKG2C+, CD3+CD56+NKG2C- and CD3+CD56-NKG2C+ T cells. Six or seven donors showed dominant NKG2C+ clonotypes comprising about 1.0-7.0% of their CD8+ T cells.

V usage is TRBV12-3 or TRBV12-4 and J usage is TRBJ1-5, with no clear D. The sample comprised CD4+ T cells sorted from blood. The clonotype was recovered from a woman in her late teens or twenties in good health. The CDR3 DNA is TGTGCCAGCGGCTACGACATCAATCAGCCCCAGCATTTT. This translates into CASGYDINQPQHF.